This T cell receptor beta chain was sequenced in a study of a mutant IDH1 vaccine in newly diagnosed glioma. Indicated time point: week 35, safety follow-up. Doses consisted of 300 ug of mutant IDH1 20-mer peptide each, paired with topical imiquimod. V gave up 2 bases and J gave up 5 bases; unmatched junction bases: 7. Germline CDR1 SNHLY, CDR2 FYNNEI. This CDR3 has 15 amino acids. Measured with immunoSEQ multiplex PCR; TCRdb has only the in-frame clones, and not every one. This repertoire shows 25,000 to 40,000 clones, roughly 80% found once; its top ten account for about 10%. To note about this clone: The target antigen is unknown.

The sequence was collected from a woman aged 30 to 39 with glioma. Some clones in this sample may be carry-over from other donors' samples. The source was PBMCs, collected from a glioma patient whose treatment included an IDH1 peptide vaccine. V is TRBV2 and J is TRBJ2-3, with TRBD2 matching over 7 bases. The CDR3, as DNA: TGTGCCAGCAGTGAAAACGGGAGGCCGGGAGATACGCAGTATTTT. The encoded protein is CASSENGRPGDTQYF.